A single sample is the source of the 32 T cell receptor beta chains below, sequenced in a study of blood T cell repertoires in COVID-19. Data came from immunoSEQ multiplex PCR; TCRdb stores just in-frame clones and leaves some out. The profile shows over 250,000 clones, 91% of them singletons. The sequencing sample was made of peripheral blood. These receptors all stem from a person aged 18-30 years with COVID-19, enrolled during active disease.

This chain connects TRBV27 to TRBJ2-1; unclear D gene. Trimming took off 6 bases at V and 7 bases at J, with 16 bases between the two ends. From germline, CDR1 is MNHEY and CDR2 SMNVEV (reference sequence). The CDR3 has 14 amino acids. This CDR3 reads CASRPTAWWNEQFF. In DNA, the CDR3 is TGTGCCAGCAGACCGACTGCCTGGTGGAATGAGCAGTTCTTC.

The rearrangement joins TRBV7-3 to TRBJ2-7, with 9 bases identical to TRBD1. V trimming: 2 bases; J trimming: 3 bases; junction bases outside the gene matches: 5. The CDR3 is 15 amino acids. CDR1 and CDR2 (germline): SGHTA, FQGTGA. Here the CDR3 DNA reads TGTGCCAGCAGCTTAGATGGGGGACAGGGCTACGAGCAGTACTTC. This encodes CASSLDGGQGYEQYF.

This chain connects TRBV5-1 to TRBJ2-2; 12 bases are a match to TRBD2. The CDR3 runs 16 residues. V trimming: 2 bases; J trimming: 8 bases; junction bases outside the gene matches: 7. Per germline, CDR1 SGHRS and CDR2 YFSETQ. The CDR3 reads CASSLGLAGQSGELFF. CDR3 nucleotide sequence: TGCGCCAGCAGCTTAGGACTAGCGGGACAGTCTGGGGAGCTGTTTTTT.

This clone was seen only once. The chain is built from TRBV5-4 and TRBJ2-3, with D maybe TRBD1 (6 bases). Per the germline V gene, CDR1 is SGHNT and CDR2 is YYREEE (reference sequence). V was clipped by 3 bases and J by 4 bases, with 15 bases between them. This CDR3 has 15 residues. The CDR3 loop reads CASSSDSLRPDTQYF. DNA of the CDR3: TGTGCCAGCAGCTCGGACAGTTTAAGACCAGATACGCAGTATTTT. The variable domain in full, completed from reference TRBV5-4 and TRBJ2-3, reads ETGVTQSPTHLIKTRGQQVTLRCSSQSGHNTVSWYQQALGQGPQFIFQYYREEENGRGNFPPRFSGLQFPNYSSELNVNALELDDSALYLCASSSDSLRPDTQYFGPGTRLTVL.

This clone was found a few times. The chain couples TRBV11-2 to TRBJ2-7; TRBD2 is a possible D gene (6 bases). The ends were cut back, 6 bases at V and 4 bases at J, with 16 bases in the middle. The germline V gene encodes CDR1 SGHAT and CDR2 FQNNGV. The CDR3 covers 14 residues. CDR3 nucleotides: TGTGCCAGCAGGGGGACCACCGGGACTTACGAGCAGTACTTC. Its protein product is CASRGTTGTYEQYF.

The chain recombines TRBV18 with TRBJ2-2; 8 nucleotides match TRBD1. Germline V gene data show CDR1 as KGHSH and CDR2 as LQKENI. Trimming removed 2 bases from V and 3 bases from J; junction bases left unmatched: 5. The CDR3 consists of 16 residues. For the CDR3, the DNA is TGTGCCAGCTCACCAAGAAACAGGGGGGACACCGGGGAGCTGTTTTTT. This translates into CASSPRNRGDTGELFF.

V is TRBV19 and J is TRBJ2-3; TRBD1 might be the D (7 bases). The CDR3 length is 12 residues. The germline V and J ends were trimmed by 6 bases and 6 bases, with 10 bases remaining between them. Germline CDR1 and CDR2: LNHDA and SQIVND (reference sequence). CDR3 bases: TGTGCCAGTAGGGAGGGGGCCGATACGCAGTATTTT. Its protein is CASREGADTQYF.

The chain employs TRBV7-9 and TRBJ1-2; D gene ambiguous. Per germline, CDR1 SEHNR and CDR2 FQNEAQ (reference sequence). The CDR3 consists of 16 residues. Trimming cost V 0 bases and J 0 bases, with 11 bases left between them. CDR3 DNA sequence: TGTGCCAGCAGCTTAGCGCGGGCATCCCCTAACTATGGCTACACCTTC. Translated, it gives CASSLARASPNYGYTF.

The gene calls are TRBV9 and TRBJ2-1; 12 bases line up with TRBD2. J lost 0 bases, V lost 3 bases, and 4 bases had no gene match. This CDR3 has 17 residues. Germline V gene data show CDR1 as SGDLS and CDR2 as YYNGEE. CDR3 nucleotides: TGTGCCAGCAGCGCCCAGACTAGCGGGAGCTCCTACAATGAGCAGTTCTTC. Its protein is CASSAQTSGSSYNEQFF.

The chain is built from TRBV19 and TRBJ2-2; 7 bases are a match to TRBD1. The CDR3 is 15 residues long. V gave up 3 bases and J gave up 7 bases; unmatched junction bases: 8. Germline V CDR1 and CDR2: LNHDA, SQIVND (reference sequence). The CDR3 protein is CASSMTGIIVGELFF. The DNA of the CDR3 is TGTGCCAGTAGTATGACAGGGATAATCGTCGGGGAGCTGTTTTTT. Using reference TRBV19 and TRBJ2-2 for the parts outside the CDR3, the full variable domain is DGGITQSPKYLFRKEGQNVTLSCEQNLNHDAMYWYRQDPGQGLRLIYYSQIVNDFQKGDIAEGYSVSREKKESFPLTVTSAQKNPTAFYLCASSMTGIIVGELFFGEGSRLTVL.

The V and J genes are TRBV9 and TRBJ2-2, with D possibly being TRBD2 (5 bases). This CDR3 has 17 amino acids. Deletions cut 4 bases from V and 1 base from J, with 17 bases between. Germline V gene lookup returns CDR1 SGDLS and CDR2 YYNGEE. CDR3 bases: TGTGCCAGCAGCATAAGTGGTCTAGCTTTGAACACCGGGGAGCTGTTTTTT. It is translated as CASSISGLALNTGELFF.

This chain links TRBV28 with TRBJ1-6, with TRBD1 identical over 7 bases. The CDR3 extends over 15 amino acids. J gave up 8 bases and V 1 base, and 5 bases lay outside the gene matches. Per germline, CDR1 MDHEN and CDR2 SYDVKM. The CDR3 DNA reads TGTGCCAGCAGTTTATACCAGGGGGAGGATTCACCCCTCCACTTT. This translates into CASSLYQGEDSPLHF.

This rearrangement joins TRBV24-1 to TRBJ1-5; 9 bases are a match to TRBD1. CDR1 and CDR2 (germline): KGHDR, SFDVKD. With V trimmed by 4 bases and J by 7 bases, 7 bases remained unmatched. This CDR3 region has 15 residues. Here the CDR3 reads CATSDQTGGRQPQHF. CDR3 nucleotide sequence: TGTGCCACCAGTGACCAAACAGGGGGCAGGCAGCCCCAGCATTTT.

The rearrangement joins TRBV9 to TRBJ1-1; 9 bases are a match to TRBD1. V trimming: 4 bases; J trimming: 4 bases; junction bases outside the gene matches: 8. CDR3 length: 15 residues. Germline V lookup: CDR1 SGDLS, CDR2 YYNGEE. The CDR3 DNA is TGTGCCAGCAGCACTGGGACAGGGAGGGCCACTGAAGCTTTCTTT. Its translation is CASSTGTGRATEAFF.

The V call is TRBV6-5, the J call TRBJ1-1; a possible D gene is TRBD1 (5 bases). V lost 4 bases and J 1 base, leaving 16 bases between the germline ends. Germline CDR1 reads MNHEY; CDR2 reads SVGAGI. CDR3 size: 16 residues. CDR3 bases: TGTGCCAGCAGTTCCTTCGGAGGGACGGGGAACACTGAAGCTTTCTTT. Translated, it gives CASSSFGGTGNTEAFF.

This clone has just one count. V gene TRBV2 combines with J gene TRBJ2-1; the D gene is possibly TRBD2 (5 bases). Deletions cut 2 bases from V and 4 bases from J, with 15 bases between. CDR1 is SNHLY and CDR2 is FYNNEI in the germline V gene. The CDR3 contains 16 residues. CDR3 sequence (DNA): TGTGCCAGCAGTGAATCCGGCGCCCCGGGGTACAATGAGCAGTTCTTC. This codes for CASSESGAPGYNEQFF.

This clone was seen just once. The chain is built from TRBV9 and TRBJ1-2; TRBD1 aligns across 10 bases. V was pared by 3 bases and J by 3 bases, with 8 bases of the junction left unmatched. CDR1 and CDR2 (germline): SGDLS, YYNGEE. This CDR3 is built from 16 residues. The CDR3 coding sequence is TGTGCCAGCAGCGGGGGGACAGGGGCGGAGGACTATGGCTACACCTTC. Its protein is CASSGGTGAEDYGYTF.

The rearrangement uses TRBV12-3 or TRBV12-4 and TRBJ2-5; 7 bases match TRBD1. V was pared by 6 bases and J by 4 bases, with 5 bases of the junction left unmatched. The CDR3 runs 13 residues. Here the CDR3 reads CASRPQGIETQYF. CDR3 DNA: TGTGCCAGCAGACCACAGGGGATAGAGACCCAGTACTTC.

As for this clone: The same CDR3 also results from other DNA sequences found in this sample. The rearrangement links TRBV11-3 to TRBJ2-1; TRBD1 matches at 9 bases. Germline V gene data show CDR1 as SGHNT and CDR2 as YENEEA. V lost 1 base to trimming and J lost 3 bases; unmatched junction nucleotides: 1. The CDR3 totals 15 residues. The CDR3 is CASSLGQGVYNEQFF. The CDR3, as DNA: TGTGCCAGCAGCTTAGGACAGGGGGTCTACAATGAGCAGTTCTTC.

This chain uses TRBV27 with TRBJ2-5, with 8 bases aligning to TRBD1. Germline CDR1 MNHEY, CDR2 SMNVEV (reference sequence). V shed 5 bases and J 6 bases; nucleotides not matched to a gene: 11. The CDR3 contains 15 residues. The CDR3 DNA reads as TGTGCCAGCAGTCCCGAAGATTGGACAGGGAAGACCCAGTACTTC. Its translation is CASSPEDWTGKTQYF.

V is TRBV5-1 and J is TRBJ1-3; the match to TRBD1 covers 10 bases. V was clipped by 3 bases and J by 4 bases; unmatched bases: 4. This CDR3 is 15 amino acids long. Germline CDR1 and CDR2: SGHRS and YFSETQ. The CDR3 DNA reads as TGCGCCAGCAGCTCGGGACAGGGGAGAGGAAACACCATATATTTT. Translated, it gives CASSSGQGRGNTIYF.

This clone has a handful of counts. The genes are TRBV5-1 and TRBJ2-5, with D possibly being TRBD1 (5 bases). CDR1 SGHRS and CDR2 YFSETQ come from the germline V gene. The CDR3 has 14 residues. Trimming took off 4 bases at V and 5 bases at J, with 15 bases between the two ends. CDR3 nucleotide sequence: TGCGCCAGCAGCCGCCGACAGCCCGGGGAGACCCAGTACTTC. Translating it yields CASSRRQPGETQYF.

The rearrangement uses TRBV21-1 and TRBJ2-5; the table's D call, TRBD1, has no DNA check behind it. TRBV21-1 is a listed pseudogene. This CDR3 spans 17 amino acids. Written as DNA, the CDR3 is TGTGCCAGCAGCAAAAGCCCTAGAGGGACAAACCAAGAGACCCAGTACTTC. This encodes CASSKSPRGTNQETQYF.

This clone was seen once. The chain recombines TRBV30 with TRBJ2-3, with no clear D. Germline lookup yields CDR1 GTSNPN and CDR2 SVGIG (reference sequence). V gave up 0 bases and J gave up 7 bases, with 5 bases separating them. The CDR3 spans 11 residues. In DNA form, the CDR3 reads TGTGCCTGGAGTGTCGGGTATACGCAGTATTTT. Encoded protein: CAWSVGYTQYF.

The chain recombines TRBV10-3 with TRBJ2-7; 7 nucleotides align to TRBD1. Germline V CDR1 and CDR2: ENHRY, SYGVKD. This CDR3 is built from 16 residues. V lost 2 bases to trimming and J lost 0 bases; unmatched junction nucleotides: 7. The CDR3 bases are TGTGCCATCAGTGAGCGGGGCCCAGGGGGCTCCTACGAGCAGTACTTC. It is translated as CAISERGPGGSYEQYF.

The V and J genes are TRBV27 and TRBJ2-1; maybe TRBD1 (5 bases). CDR3 length equals 12 residues. V gave up 6 bases and J gave up 4 bases, with 7 bases separating them. Per the germline V gene, CDR1 is MNHEY and CDR2 is SMNVEV (reference sequence). For the CDR3, the DNA is TGTGCCAGCAGCCGACAGTACAATGAGCAGTTCTTC. Translated: CASSRQYNEQFF.

The chain uses TRBV5-1 and TRBJ2-7, with 10 bases lining up with TRBD2. The V gene end was trimmed by 0 bases and the J gene end by 3 bases; junction bases not matched to a gene: 9. The CDR3 spans 17 residues. Germline V gives CDR1 SGHRS, CDR2 YFSETQ. Here the CDR3 DNA reads TGCGCCAGCAGCTTGGATCCTCTAGCGGGAGAAGTCTACGAGCAGTACTTC. Translating gives CASSLDPLAGEVYEQYF.

The chain combines TRBV27 with TRBJ2-2; 7 bases agree with TRBD1. CDR1 is MNHEY and CDR2 is SMNVEV in the germline V gene (reference sequence). V lost 5 bases and J lost 0; bases outside the gene matches: 12. The CDR3 consists of 18 residues. The CDR3 coding sequence is TGTGCCAGCAGTGAACTACTGACAACAGGGGCGAACACCGGGGAGCTGTTTTTT. It translates to CASSELLTTGANTGELFF.

The chain links TRBV11-2 to TRBJ2-2, with 13 bases identical to TRBD2. This CDR3 has 15 amino acids. Germline CDR1 SGHAT, CDR2 FQNNGV. V dropped 4 bases and J dropped 6; count of bases not matched to a gene: 2. DNA for the CDR3: TGTGCCAGCAGCTGGACTAGCGGGAGCTCCGGGGAGCTGTTTTTT. It codes for CASSWTSGSSGELFF.

This clone was seen more than once but under ten times. CDR3 coding DNA: TGTGCCTGGAGTGTAGGGGGAACGATTAACACTGAAGCTTTCTTT. As protein: CAWSVGGTINTEAFF. This sequence joins TRBV30 and TRBJ1-1; D perhaps matches TRBD1 (6 bases). CDR1 is GTSNPN, CDR2 SVGIG, per germline (reference sequence). Trimming left V 0 bases short and J 2 bases short, with 13 bases between. CDR3 length: 15 residues.

This chain connects TRBV5-4 to TRBJ1-2, with 7 bases aligning to TRBD1. Germline values: CDR1 SGHNT, CDR2 YYREEE (reference sequence). The ends lost 6 bases at V and 6 bases at J; junction bases unmatched: 20. The CDR3 consists of 17 residues. The CDR3 loop is CASNNPSTGTAINGYTF. CDR3 coding DNA: TGTGCCAGCAACAATCCGTCAACCGGGACAGCAATTAATGGCTACACCTTC.

CDR3 protein: CASSASNEKLFF. CDR3 DNA: TGCGCCAGCAGCGCCAGTAATGAAAAACTGTTTTTT. This rearrangement joins TRBV4-1 to TRBJ1-4; D gene unclear. Germline V gives CDR1 MGHRA, CDR2 YSYEKL. The ends were cut back, 5 bases at V and 4 bases at J, with 5 bases in the middle. This CDR3 is built from 12 residues.